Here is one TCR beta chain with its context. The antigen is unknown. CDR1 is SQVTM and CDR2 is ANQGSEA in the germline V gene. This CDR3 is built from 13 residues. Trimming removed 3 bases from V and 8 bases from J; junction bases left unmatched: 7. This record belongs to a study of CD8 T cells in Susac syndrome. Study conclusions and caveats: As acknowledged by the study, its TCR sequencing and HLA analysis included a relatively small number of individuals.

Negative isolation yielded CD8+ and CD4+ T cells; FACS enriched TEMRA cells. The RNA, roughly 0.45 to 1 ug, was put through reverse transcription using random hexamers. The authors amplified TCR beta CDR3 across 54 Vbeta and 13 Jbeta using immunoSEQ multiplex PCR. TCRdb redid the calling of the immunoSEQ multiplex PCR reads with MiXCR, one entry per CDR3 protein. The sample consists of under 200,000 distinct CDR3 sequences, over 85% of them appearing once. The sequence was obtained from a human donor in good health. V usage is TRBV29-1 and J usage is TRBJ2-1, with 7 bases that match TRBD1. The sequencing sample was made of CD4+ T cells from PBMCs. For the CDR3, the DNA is TGCAGCGTTGAGGGACAGAGCTTCTATGAGCAGTTCTTC. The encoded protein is CSVEGQSFYEQFF.